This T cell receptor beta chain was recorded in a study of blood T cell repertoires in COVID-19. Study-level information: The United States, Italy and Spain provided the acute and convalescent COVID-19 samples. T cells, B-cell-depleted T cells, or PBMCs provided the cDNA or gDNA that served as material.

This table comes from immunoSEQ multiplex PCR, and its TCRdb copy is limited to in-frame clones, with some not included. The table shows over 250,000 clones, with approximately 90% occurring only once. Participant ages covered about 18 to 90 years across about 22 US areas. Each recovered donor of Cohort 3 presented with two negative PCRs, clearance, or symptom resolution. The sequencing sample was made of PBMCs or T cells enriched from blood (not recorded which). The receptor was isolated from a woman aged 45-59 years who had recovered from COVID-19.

The CDR3 loop reads CASSPPVTPGYNEQFF. Written as DNA, the CDR3 is TGTGCCAGCTCACCACCGGTTACGCCCGGCTACAATGAGCAGTTCTTC. J is TRBJ2-1 and V is TRBV18; no clear D. This CDR3 is built from 16 residues. Germline values: CDR1 KGHSH, CDR2 LQKENI. The germline V and J ends were trimmed by 0 bases and 3 bases, with 12 bases remaining between them.